A single sample is the source of the 16 T cell receptor beta chains below, sequenced in a study of cytomegalovirus exposure and HLA in healthy donors. Researchers ran the PCR with 60 Vbeta and 13 Jbeta primers. TCRdb keeps only in-frame clones here, not all; method: immunoSEQ multiplex PCR. The data contain about 130,000 clones, 80% to 90% of them seen just once; the ten biggest clones take up around 6.4%. The specimen was PBMCs. The source of these receptors is a woman in her thirties or forties in good health and CMV-seropositive.

This clone was seen a few times. CDR3 loop: CSVELGGGGTGETQYF. CDR3 DNA sequence: TGCAGCGTTGAACTAGGGGGCGGCGGTACGGGAGAGACCCAGTACTTC. The chain is built from TRBV29-1 and TRBJ2-5; 7 nucleotides align to TRBD1. The length of the CDR3 is 16 residues. V trimming: 2 bases; J trimming: 4 bases; junction bases outside the gene matches: 13. Germline values: CDR1 SQVTM, CDR2 ANQGSEA.

V usage is TRBV2 and J usage is TRBJ2-7; TRBD1 is a possible D gene (5 bases). This CDR3 is 13 amino acids long. Per germline, CDR1 SNHLY and CDR2 FYNNEI. The germline V and J ends were trimmed by 4 bases and 3 bases, with 10 bases remaining between them. CDR3 sequence reads: CASSVRQIYEQYF. CDR3 DNA: TGTGCCAGCAGTGTAAGACAGATCTACGAGCAGTACTTC. Variable domain in full (rest from reference TRBV2 and TRBJ2-7): EPEVTQTPSHQVTQMGQEVILRCVPISNHLYFYWYRQILGQKVEFLVSFYNNEISEKSEIFDDQFSVERPDGSNFTLKIRSTKLEDSAMYFCASSVRQIYEQYFGPGTRLTVT.

The CDR3 loop reads CASSLVQGTGELFF. CDR3 DNA sequence: TGCGCCAGCAGCTTGGTACAGGGCACCGGGGAGCTGTTTTTT. This chain joins TRBV5-1 and TRBJ2-2, with a possible D match to TRBD1 (6 bases). V was trimmed by 0 bases and J by 4 bases, leaving 7 bases between them. Germline loops: CDR1 SGHRS, CDR2 YFSETQ. This CDR3 spans 14 amino acids. The full variable domain, with the rest looked up from reference TRBV5-1 and TRBJ2-2, is KAGVTQTPRYLIKTRGQQVTLSCSPISGHRSVSWYQQTPGQGLQFLFEYFSETQRNKGNFPGRFSGRQFSNSRSEMNVSTLELGDSALYLCASSLVQGTGELFFGEGSRLTVL.

This sequence joins TRBV7-2 and TRBJ2-5; no definite D call. CDR1 SGHTA and CDR2 FQGNSA come from the germline V gene. The CDR3 extends over 14 amino acids. V was trimmed by 2 bases and J by 7 bases, leaving 14 bases between them. CDR3 bases: TGTGCCAGCAGCTTATCCCCCTCCATGAGGACCCAGTACTTC. Protein: CASSLSPSMRTQYF. Complete variable domain (other parts from reference TRBV7-2 and TRBJ2-5): GAGVSQSPSNKVTEKGKDVELRCDPISGHTALYWYRQSLGQGLEFLIYFQGNSAPDKSGLPSDRFSAERTGGSVSTLTIQRTQQEDSAVYLCASSLSPSMRTQYFGPGTRLLVL.

This clone came up once. The V and J genes are TRBV5-1 and TRBJ2-2, with D hard to call. Germline V lookup: CDR1 SGHRS, CDR2 YFSETQ. The CDR3 has 15 amino acids. Trimming removed 6 bases from V and 0 bases from J, with 12 bases in between. The CDR3 protein is CASKDSFANTGELFF. The DNA of the CDR3 is TGCGCCAGCAAAGACTCGTTCGCGAACACCGGGGAGCTGTTTTTT.

This clone was recorded once. V usage is TRBV7-9 and J usage is TRBJ2-1; 11 nucleotides line up with TRBD2. V lost 6 bases, J lost 7 bases, and 8 bases stayed unmatched. Germline V gene data show CDR1 as SEHNR and CDR2 as FQNEAQ (reference sequence). The CDR3 covers 15 residues. For the CDR3, the DNA is TGTGCCAGCAGACCCCCGGGACTAGCGGCAAATGAGCAGTTCTTC. Translated: CASRPPGLAANEQFF.

The chain uses TRBV4-1 and TRBJ1-1, with 7 positions matching TRBD1. The CDR3 runs 15 residues. Germline CDR1 is MGHRA and CDR2 is YSYEKL. Losses at the gene ends were 0 bases for V and 3 bases for J; bases not matched to a gene: 4. This chain's CDR3 is CASSQDHRGHTEAFF. The CDR3 bases are TGCGCCAGCAGCCAAGACCACAGGGGACACACTGAAGCTTTCTTT.

The V call is TRBV7-2, the J call TRBJ2-1; 7 bases are shared with TRBD1. Germline V CDR1 and CDR2: SGHTA, FQGNSA. V lost 7 bases to trimming and J lost 3 bases; unmatched junction nucleotides: 9. This CDR3 comprises 15 residues. CDR3 DNA: TGTGCCAGCACCCCGTCAGGGGGAGTCTACAATGAGCAGTTCTTC. This codes for CASTPSGGVYNEQFF.

This clone has a handful of counts. The chain couples TRBV6-5 to TRBJ1-4, with 7 positions matching TRBD1. J was trimmed by 6 bases and V by 2 bases; bases with no gene match: 6. The CDR3 covers 15 residues. Germline CDR1 reads MNHEY; CDR2 reads SVGAGI. CDR3 DNA: TGTGCCAGCAGTTACCCCAGGGGGGAGGATGAAAAACTGTTTTTT. It is translated as CASSYPRGEDEKLFF.

The chain employs TRBV5-1 and TRBJ1-1; the match to TRBD1 covers 9 bases. The V gene end was trimmed by 4 bases and the J gene end by 4 bases; junction bases not matched to a gene: 14. This CDR3 comprises 17 residues. CDR1 SGHRS and CDR2 YFSETQ come from the germline V gene. CDR3 nucleotide sequence: TGCGCCAGCAGCCCGGGGACAGGGAGAAATGGCGGCACTGAAGCTTTCTTT. This codes for CASSPGTGRNGGTEAFF.

This sequence joins TRBV29-1 and TRBJ2-7; D is perhaps TRBD1 (5 bases). Germline CDR1 reads SQVTM; CDR2 reads ANQGSEA. CDR3 length: 14 amino acids. V was trimmed by 6 bases and J by 2 bases, leaving 17 bases between them. CDR3 protein: CSVPRTDTAYEQYF. The CDR3 DNA sequence: TGCAGCGTCCCACGTACGGACACCGCCTACGAGCAGTACTTC.

In this sample, this clone turned up once. V is TRBV7-9 and J is TRBJ2-7; D not certain. There are 13 residues in the CDR3. Trimming took 6 bases from V and 2 from J, leaving 11 bases between them. The germline V gene encodes CDR1 SEHNR and CDR2 FQNEAQ (reference sequence). The CDR3 reads CASSRSGTYEQYF. CDR3 DNA sequence: TGTGCCAGCAGTCGGTCAGGAACCTACGAGCAGTACTTC.

V usage is TRBV7-3 and J usage is TRBJ2-1; 9 bases are shared with TRBD2. V lost 3 bases, J lost 4 bases, and 13 bases stayed unmatched. This CDR3 comprises 18 residues. The germline V gene encodes CDR1 SGHTA and CDR2 FQGTGA. The CDR3, as DNA: TGTGCCAGCAGCTTGGTAGCGGGGGCCACAACGGAATACAATGAGCAGTTCTTC. It translates to CASSLVAGATTEYNEQFF. Together with reference TRBV7-3 and TRBJ2-1, the CDR3 gives the full variable domain: GAGVSQTPSNKVTEKGKYVELRCDPISGHTALYWYRQSLGQGPEFLIYFQGTGAADDSGLPNDRFFAVRPEGSVSTLKIQRTERGDSAVYLCASSLVAGATTEYNEQFFGPGTRLTVL.

The DNA of the CDR3 is TGTGCCAGCATCCCCGACAGGGGGCGCGGAAATGAGCAGTTCTTC. Its translation: CASIPDRGRGNEQFF. This rearrangement joins TRBV2 to TRBJ2-1; 10 bases are shared with TRBD1. V lost 7 bases and J lost 7; bases outside the gene matches: 10. CDR3 size: 15 residues. Germline values: CDR1 SNHLY, CDR2 FYNNEI.

This sequence joins TRBV5-1 and TRBJ1-1; TRBD1 matches 7 bases. Germline-derived CDR1 and CDR2 are SGHRS and YFSETQ. J was trimmed by 1 base and V by 3 bases; bases with no gene match: 6. The CDR3 loop spans 15 amino acids. The CDR3 is CASSSQGTENTEAFF. The DNA for the CDR3 is TGCGCCAGCAGCTCACAGGGGACCGAGAACACTGAAGCTTTCTTT. The entire variable domain, with the rest obtained from reference TRBV5-1 and TRBJ1-1, is as follows: KAGVTQTPRYLIKTRGQQVTLSCSPISGHRSVSWYQQTPGQGLQFLFEYFSETQRNKGNFPGRFSGRQFSNSRSEMNVSTLELGDSALYLCASSSQGTENTEAFFGQGTRLTVV.

The genes are TRBV6-5 and TRBJ2-7, with D tentatively TRBD1 (6 bases). Trimming removed 3 bases at V and 2 bases at J, with 8 bases between. Germline loops: CDR1 MNHEY, CDR2 SVGAGI. The CDR3 has 13 amino acids. The CDR3 reads CASSYPGAYEQYF. The CDR3 region has the DNA TGTGCCAGCAGTTATCCAGGGGCCTACGAGCAGTACTTC.